Sequencing of this T cell receptor beta chain was carried out in a study of CD8 T cells in ankylosing spondylitis. Study-level findings and limits: Several highly homologous variants formed a TCR beta motif that appeared characteristic of ankylosing spondylitis blood. Reports say disease-linked clones showed up significantly more in matched ankylosing spondylitis synovial fluid.

The V gene lost 0 bases and the J gene lost 5 bases, with 7 bases spanning the gap. Germline CDR1 is MNHEY and CDR2 is SVGEGT. This CDR3 contains 13 residues. A few counts support this clonotype. What it recognizes is unknown. Scientists made TCR beta libraries using quantitative 5'-RACE with molecular barcodes. TCRdb recomputed calls from the 5' RACE reads with MiXCR, one row per CDR3 protein. Of around 770,000 distinct CDR3 sequences listed, 10% to 15% are singletons. This clonotype was obtained from a male donor with ankylosing spondylitis. The sequencing input was blood, either unsorted or a sorted T cell fraction (not recorded which). This chain uses TRBV6-2 or TRBV6-3 with TRBJ2-5; no clear D gene. CDR3 region: CASSYSTMETQYF. The CDR3 bases are TGTGCCAGCAGTTACTCGACCATGGAGACCCAGTACTTC.